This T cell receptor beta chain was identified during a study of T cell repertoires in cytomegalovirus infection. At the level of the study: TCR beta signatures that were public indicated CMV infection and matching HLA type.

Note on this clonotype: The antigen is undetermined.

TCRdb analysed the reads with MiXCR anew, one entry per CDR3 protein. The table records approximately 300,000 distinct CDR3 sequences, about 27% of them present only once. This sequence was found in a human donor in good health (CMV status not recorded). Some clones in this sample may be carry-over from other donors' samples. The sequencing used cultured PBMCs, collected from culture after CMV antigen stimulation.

CDR3 protein: CAISESKADGYTF. The CDR3 coding sequence is TGTGCCATCAGTGAGTCGAAGGCAGATGGCTACACCTTC. This chain links TRBV10-3 with TRBJ1-2; no clear D. In germline, CDR1 is ENHRY, CDR2 SYGVKD. The CDR3 consists of 13 residues. The germline V and J ends were trimmed by 0 bases and 6 bases, with 8 bases remaining between them.